This is a list of T cell receptor beta chains from one sample in a study of shared clonotypes between healthy human individuals. The protocol was immunoSEQ multiplex PCR, while the TCRdb copy is restricted to in-frame clones and leaves out a portion. The table includes 600,000 to 750,000 clones, around 72% detected once. Sequenced material: memory CD4+ T cells sorted from blood. These receptors all stem from a woman in her 30s in good health. The CDR3 runs from the conserved cysteine through the conserved F or W. Each record gives: J gene, V gene, D gene, clone size, CDR3 protein. The D gene is left open where the match is weak. The size entry is marked missing in some rows and otherwise reads once, few, many or a size class.

j_call: TRBJ2-7; v_call: TRBV6-6; d_call: -; clone_size: -; cdr3_aa: CASTIAEGGEQYF
j_call: TRBJ2-3; v_call: TRBV9; d_call: -; clone_size: many; cdr3_aa: CASSVRPTGKDTQYF
j_call: TRBJ1-1; v_call: TRBV18; d_call: -; clone_size: -; cdr3_aa: CASSPMTEANTEAFF
j_call: TRBJ1-1; v_call: TRBV6-6; d_call: TRBD1; clone_size: -; cdr3_aa: CASSAQGATEAFF
j_call: TRBJ1-1; v_call: TRBV7-9; d_call: -; clone_size: -; cdr3_aa: CASRMSETGLTEAFF
j_call: TRBJ2-1; v_call: TRBV7-2; d_call: TRBD2; clone_size: -; cdr3_aa: CASSSQAGAGGKGQFF
j_call: TRBJ2-2; v_call: TRBV5-4; d_call: -; clone_size: few; cdr3_aa: CASSFYRGANTGELFF
j_call: TRBJ2-5; v_call: TRBV19; d_call: TRBD2; clone_size: -; cdr3_aa: CASSPSGGQETQYF
j_call: TRBJ1-1; v_call: TRBV5-1; d_call: -; clone_size: -; cdr3_aa: CASSRDGNTEAFF
j_call: TRBJ2-5; v_call: TRBV9; d_call: TRBD1; clone_size: few; cdr3_aa: CAGLDRGGQETQYF